Described below is a single TCR beta chain sequence and its context. Its target is not known. This CDR3 has 18 residues. Trimming removed 6 bases from V and 2 bases from J; junction bases left unmatched: 14. Genomic DNA templated the TCR beta VDJ and CDR3 profiling. TCRdb passed the reads through MiXCR, listing each CDR3 protein once. Of approximately 200,000 distinct CDR3 sequences detected, around three fifths appear once; the ten largest clones hold just over 45%. The record originates from a study of CD8+CD57+ T cells in acquired aplastic anemia. About the research overall: An average of approximately 3.2 ug of DNA was obtained from sorted CD4+ and CD8+ cells.

Study findings and constraints: Controls did not differ significantly from patients in CD8+ Simpson's diversity. Sharing between patients and controls was observed for around 27 CD8+ CDR3 sequences.

The chain combines TRBV12-3 or TRBV12-4 with TRBJ2-7, with TRBD2 matching 12 bases. Specimen: sorted CD4+, CD8+, or CD8+CD57+ T cells (not recorded which) from PBMCs. This TCR derives from a human donor with severe aplastic anemia or a healthy control (not recorded which). The CDR3: CASSITLAGGPPPYEQYF. The CDR3 nucleotides are TGTGCCAGCAGCATTACTCTAGCGGGGGGGCCCCCTCCCTACGAGCAGTACTTC.